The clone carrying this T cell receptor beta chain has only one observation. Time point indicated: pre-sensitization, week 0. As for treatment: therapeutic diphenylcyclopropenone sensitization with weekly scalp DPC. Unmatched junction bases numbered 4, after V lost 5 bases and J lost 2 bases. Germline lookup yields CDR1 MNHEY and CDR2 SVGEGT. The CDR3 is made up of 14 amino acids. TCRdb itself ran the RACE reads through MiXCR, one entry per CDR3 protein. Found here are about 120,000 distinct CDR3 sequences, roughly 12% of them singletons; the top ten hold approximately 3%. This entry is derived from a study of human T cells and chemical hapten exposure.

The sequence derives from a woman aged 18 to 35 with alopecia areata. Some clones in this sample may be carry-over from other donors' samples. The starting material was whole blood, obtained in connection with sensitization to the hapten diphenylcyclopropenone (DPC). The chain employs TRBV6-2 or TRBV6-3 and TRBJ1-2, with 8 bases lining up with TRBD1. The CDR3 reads CASSTRQGNYGYTF. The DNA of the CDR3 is TGTGCCAGCAGTACGAGACAGGGGAACTATGGCTACACCTTC.